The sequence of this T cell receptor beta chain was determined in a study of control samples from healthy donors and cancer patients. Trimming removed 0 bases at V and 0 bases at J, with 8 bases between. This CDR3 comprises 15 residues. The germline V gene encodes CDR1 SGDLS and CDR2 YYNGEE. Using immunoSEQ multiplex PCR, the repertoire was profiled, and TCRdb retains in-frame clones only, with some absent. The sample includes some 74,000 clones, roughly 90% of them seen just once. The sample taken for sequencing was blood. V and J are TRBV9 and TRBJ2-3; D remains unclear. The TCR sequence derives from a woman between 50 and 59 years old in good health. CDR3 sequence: CASSVDSTSTDTQYF. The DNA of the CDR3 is TGTGCCAGCAGCGTAGATAGCACTAGCACAGATACGCAGTATTTT.